The entry below describes one T cell receptor beta chain. This record belongs to a study of control samples from healthy donors and cancer patients. TCRdb's copy holds only in-frame clones and misses some; the assay was immunoSEQ multiplex PCR. The profile covers 390,000 or so clones, with 90% appearing a single time and 5.5% to 7.5% taken by the ten largest. This receptor was identified in a man in his forties with head and neck cancer. Sequencing was performed on PBMCs.

The CDR3 DNA is TGTGCCGCCATGGCTAGCGGGAAGAAATACAATGAGCAGTTCTTC. Encoded protein: CAAMASGKKYNEQFF. The gene calls are TRBV19 and TRBJ2-1, with 9 bases identical to TRBD2. Germline CDR1 reads LNHDA; CDR2 reads SQIVND (reference sequence). The CDR3 is 15 amino acids. Trimming at V came to 11 bases and at J to 4 bases, leaving 12 bases not matched to a gene. The full variable domain, its missing parts supplied by reference TRBV19 and TRBJ2-1, is DGGITQSPKYLFRKEGQNVTLSCEQNLNHDAMYWYRQDPGQGLRLIYYSQIVNDFQKGDIAEGYSVSREKKESFPLTVTSAQKNPTAFYLCAAMASGKKYNEQFFGPGTRLTVL.